The 16 T cell receptor beta chains below were found in one sample sequenced in a study of CXCR3-negative and CXCR3-positive naive CD8 T cells. General study findings and limits: CXCR3-negative naive cells had less hydrophobic TRB CDR3s than did CXCR3-positive naive cells.

Their cognate antigens are unknown. It was by 5' RACE with UMI labels that the TRB cDNA libraries were prepared. TCRdb reprocessed the 5' RACE reads and keeps a single row for each CDR3 protein, giving no DNA. Here the sample table reports roughly 140,000 distinct CDR3 sequences. Sequenced sample: naive CXCR3+ CD8+ T cells from blood. Indicated subset: CD45RO-CCR7+CD27+CD95- naive CD8+ T cells expressing CXCR3 (TNR3+). The source is a human donor in good health. Some clones in this sample may be carry-over from other donors' samples.

The chain recombines TRBV29-1 with TRBJ2-1; TCRdb proposes TRBD1, but this gene call is untestable without DNA. CDR1 is SQVTM, CDR2 ANQGSEA, per germline. This CDR3 is built from 14 residues. The CDR3 loop is CSVEGTGADNEQFF.

V gene TRBV10-3 combines with J gene TRBJ2-1; TCRdb reports TRBD2, a call that lacks DNA to check it against. Germline CDR1 and CDR2: ENHRY and SYGVKD. This CDR3 is 14 amino acids long. CDR3 in amino acids: CAIRLAESYTEQFF.

This chain uses TRBV6-4 with TRBJ2-1; TCRdb's D gene call, TRBD2, goes unchecked for lack of DNA. The CDR3 is 18 amino acids. Germline CDR1 reads MRHNA; CDR2 reads SNTAGT. CDR3 loop: CASSKTSGGLNSYNEQFF.

This chain connects TRBV28 to TRBJ1-4. Germline V gene lookup returns CDR1 MDHEN and CDR2 SYDVKM. The CDR3 has 15 amino acids. The CDR3: CASSLRVATNEKLFF.

The chain couples TRBV5-1 to TRBJ2-3; TCRdb reports TRBD1, a call that lacks DNA to check it against. CDR3 size: 18 residues. CDR1 and CDR2 from the germline V gene are SGHRS and YFSETQ. This CDR3 reads CASSLAGSGPIGTDTQYF.

The chain combines TRBV7-9 with TRBJ1-1; the D call from TCRdb, TRBD1, cannot be confirmed without DNA. CDR3 length equals 15 residues. In germline, CDR1 is SEHNR, CDR2 FQNEAQ (reference sequence). The CDR3 sequence is CASSPRQEMNTEAFF.

The V call is TRBV27, the J call TRBJ2-3; no DNA is available, so the TRBD2 call from TCRdb remains unchecked. The CDR3 is made up of 17 amino acids. Germline V lookup: CDR1 MNHEY, CDR2 SMNVEV (reference sequence). CDR3: CASSLFFGSQYTDTQYF.

The V call is TRBV6-1, the J call TRBJ2-1; the TRBD2 assignment by TCRdb is unverifiable without DNA. In germline, CDR1 is MNHNS, CDR2 SASEGT. The CDR3 loop spans 17 amino acids. The CDR3 spells CASSKPRTSGVDNEQFF.

The chain joins TRBV7-9 to TRBJ1-1; TCRdb proposes TRBD1, but this gene call is untestable without DNA. CDR3 length equals 13 residues. Germline V gene lookup returns CDR1 SEHNR and CDR2 FQNEAQ (reference sequence). CDR3 loop: CASSLGAQLEAFF.

The chain employs TRBV14 and TRBJ1-1; the TRBD1 assignment by TCRdb is unverifiable without DNA. The length of the CDR3 is 16 residues. In germline, CDR1 is SGHDN, CDR2 FVKESK. The CDR3 here is CASSQDEGAMNTEAFF.

This chain joins TRBV21-1 and TRBJ2-3; lacking DNA, the TRBD1 call made by TCRdb goes unchecked. TRBV21-1 counts as a pseudogene. The CDR3 length is 13 residues. CDR3 residues: CASSTPWGDTQYF.

The V and J genes are TRBV7-3 and TRBJ2-3; absent DNA, TCRdb's TRBD1 call cannot be checked. The germline gives CDR1 SGHTA, CDR2 FQGTGA. This CDR3 contains 16 residues. The CDR3 loop is CASSRIGTASTDTQYF. Combining the CDR3 with reference TRBV7-3 and TRBJ2-3 gives the whole variable domain GAGVSQTPSNKVTEKGKYVELRCDPISGHTALYWYRQSLGQGPEFLIYFQGTGAADDSGLPNDRFFAVRPEGSVSTLKIQRTERGDSAVYLCASSRIGTASTDTQYFGPGTRLTVL.

CDR3 in amino acids: CASSQALPGTPFYEQYF. The gene calls are TRBV3-1 and TRBJ2-7; TCRdb's D call of TRBD1 is untestable without DNA. Germline CDR1 and CDR2: LGHDT and YNNKEL (reference sequence). This CDR3 is 17 amino acids long.

The chain has TRBV28 and TRBJ2-1. Germline-derived CDR1 and CDR2 are MDHEN and SYDVKM. The CDR3 length is 14 residues. The CDR3: CASSLDEFLSEQFF. The full variable domain, completed using reference TRBV28 and TRBJ2-1, is DVKVTQSSRYLVKRTGEKVFLECVQDMDHENMFWYRQDPGLGLRLIYFSYDVKMKEKGDIPEGYSVSREKKERFSLILESASTNQTSMYLCASSLDEFLSEQFFGPGTRLTVL.

The V call is TRBV12-3 or TRBV12-4, the J call TRBJ2-7; the TCRdb call, TRBD1, lacks DNA for checking. The CDR3 is 14 amino acids. The CDR3 region is CATRSGTGVYEQYF.

This chain uses TRBV30 with TRBJ2-1. This CDR3 contains 13 residues. Germline CDR1 GTSNPN, CDR2 SVGIG (reference sequence). Here the CDR3 reads CAWRRRTYNEQFF.